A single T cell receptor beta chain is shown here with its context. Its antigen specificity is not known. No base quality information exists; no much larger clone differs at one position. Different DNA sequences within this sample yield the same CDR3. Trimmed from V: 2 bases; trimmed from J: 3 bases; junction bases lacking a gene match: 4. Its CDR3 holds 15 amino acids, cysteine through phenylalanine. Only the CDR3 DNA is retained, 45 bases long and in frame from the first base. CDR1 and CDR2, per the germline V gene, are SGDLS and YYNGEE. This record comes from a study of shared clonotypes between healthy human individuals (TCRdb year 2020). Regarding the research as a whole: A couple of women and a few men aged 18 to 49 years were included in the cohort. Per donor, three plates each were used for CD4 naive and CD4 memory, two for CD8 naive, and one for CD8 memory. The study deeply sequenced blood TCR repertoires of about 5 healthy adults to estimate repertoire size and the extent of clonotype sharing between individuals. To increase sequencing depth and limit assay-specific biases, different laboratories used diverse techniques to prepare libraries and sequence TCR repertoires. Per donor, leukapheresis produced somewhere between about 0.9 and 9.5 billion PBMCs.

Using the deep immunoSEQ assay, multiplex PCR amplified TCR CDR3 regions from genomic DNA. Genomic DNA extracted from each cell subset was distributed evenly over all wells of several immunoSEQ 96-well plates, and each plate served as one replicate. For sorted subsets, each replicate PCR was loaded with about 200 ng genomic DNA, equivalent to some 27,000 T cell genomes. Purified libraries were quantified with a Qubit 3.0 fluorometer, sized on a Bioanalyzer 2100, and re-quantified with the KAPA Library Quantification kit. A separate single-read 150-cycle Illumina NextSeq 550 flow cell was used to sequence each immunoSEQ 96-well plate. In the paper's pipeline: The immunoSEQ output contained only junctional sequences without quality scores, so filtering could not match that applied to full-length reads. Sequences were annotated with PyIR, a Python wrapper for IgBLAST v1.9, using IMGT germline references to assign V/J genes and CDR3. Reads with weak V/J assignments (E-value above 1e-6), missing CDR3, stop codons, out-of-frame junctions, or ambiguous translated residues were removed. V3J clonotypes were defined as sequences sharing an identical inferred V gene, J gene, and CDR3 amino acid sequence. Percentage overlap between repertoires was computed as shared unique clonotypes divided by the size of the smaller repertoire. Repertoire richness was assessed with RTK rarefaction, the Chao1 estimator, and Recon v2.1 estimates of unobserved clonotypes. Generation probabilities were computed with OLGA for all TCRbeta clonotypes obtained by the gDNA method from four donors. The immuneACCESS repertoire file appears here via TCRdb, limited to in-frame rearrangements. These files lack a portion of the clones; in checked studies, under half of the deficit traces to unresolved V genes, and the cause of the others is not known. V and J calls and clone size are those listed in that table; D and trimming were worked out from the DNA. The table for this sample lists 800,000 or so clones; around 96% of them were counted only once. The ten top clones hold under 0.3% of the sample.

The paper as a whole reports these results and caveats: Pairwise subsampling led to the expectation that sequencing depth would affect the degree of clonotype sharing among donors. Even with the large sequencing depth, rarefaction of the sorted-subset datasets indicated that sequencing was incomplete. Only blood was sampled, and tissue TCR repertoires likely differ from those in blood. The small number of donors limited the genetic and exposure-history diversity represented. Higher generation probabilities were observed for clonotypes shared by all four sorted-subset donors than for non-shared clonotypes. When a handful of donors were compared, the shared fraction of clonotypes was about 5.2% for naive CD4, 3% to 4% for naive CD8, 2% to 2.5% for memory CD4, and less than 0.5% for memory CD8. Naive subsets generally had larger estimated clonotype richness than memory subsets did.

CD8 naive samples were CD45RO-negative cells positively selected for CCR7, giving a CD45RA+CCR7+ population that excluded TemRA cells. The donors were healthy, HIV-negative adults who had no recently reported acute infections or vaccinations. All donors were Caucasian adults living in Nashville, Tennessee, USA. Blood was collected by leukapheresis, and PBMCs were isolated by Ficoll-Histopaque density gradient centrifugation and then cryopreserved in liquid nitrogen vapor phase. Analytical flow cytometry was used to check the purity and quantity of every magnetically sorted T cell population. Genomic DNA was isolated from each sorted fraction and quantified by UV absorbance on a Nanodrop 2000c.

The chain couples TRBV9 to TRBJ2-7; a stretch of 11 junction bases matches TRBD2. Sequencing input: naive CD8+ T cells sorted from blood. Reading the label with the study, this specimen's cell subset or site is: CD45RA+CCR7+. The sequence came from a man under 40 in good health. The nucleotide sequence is TGTGCCAGCAGCGTGGCCGGGACTAGCGGCTACGAGCAGTACTTC. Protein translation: CASSVAGTSGYEQYF.